The 7 T cell receptor beta chains given below trace back to one sample, sequenced in a study of neurological immune-mediated disorders. TCRdb independently ran MiXCR on the 5' RACE reads; one entry per CDR3 protein. The sample has about 50,000 distinct CDR3 sequences, approximately 10% seen once; the top ten hold about 5.2%. The sequencing input was PBMCs. The receptors shown here come from an older man with HTLV-1-associated myelopathy (HAM/TSP).

This clonotype showed up many times. This rearrangement joins TRBV7-9 to TRBJ2-1; TRBD2 agrees at 13 bases. There are 17 residues in the CDR3. Germline CDR1 is SEHNR and CDR2 is FQNEAQ (reference sequence). After removal of 6 bases from V and 7 bases from J, the junction contained 12 bases not matched to a gene. The DNA of the CDR3 is TGTGCCAGCAGTCCGGTTCGAGGACTAGCGGGAGAGAATGAGCAGTTCTTC. It translates to CASSPVRGLAGENEQFF.

This rearrangement joins TRBV20-1 to TRBJ2-5; 9 bases match TRBD1. The J segment lost 5 bases and the V segment lost 6 bases, leaving 7 bases of the junction unmatched. This CDR3 is 13 amino acids long. Per the germline V gene, CDR1 is DFQATT and CDR2 is SNEGSKA (reference sequence). This chain's CDR3 is CSAPQGAGETQYF. The CDR3 nucleotides read TGCAGTGCACCACAGGGGGCGGGGGAGACCCAGTACTTC.

About this clonotype itself: A much larger clone differs by one base, so this may be a read error. The V gene is TRBV4-1, the J gene TRBJ2-7; possible D gene TRBD1, 5 bases. The CDR3 contains 15 residues. Germline V gene data show CDR1 as MGHRA and CDR2 as YSYEKL. The DNA of the CDR3 is TGCTCCAGCAGCCAAGATGGGCAGGGTTTTTACGAGCAGTACTTC. Translated: CSSSQDGQGFYEQYF.

In this sample, this clonotype turned up many times. This chain links TRBV9 with TRBJ2-7; 10 nucleotides agree with TRBD2. This CDR3 comprises 14 residues. CDR1 and CDR2 from the germline V gene are SGDLS and YYNGEE. V dropped 4 bases and J dropped 6; count of bases not matched to a gene: 7. CDR3 in DNA: TGTGCCAGCAGCCCTACTCGACTAGCGGGCGAGCAGTACTTC. Encoded protein: CASSPTRLAGEQYF.

V is TRBV6-6 and J is TRBJ2-3, with D unresolved. The CDR3 is made up of 11 amino acids. Per the germline V gene, CDR1 is MNHNY and CDR2 is SVGAGI (reference sequence). V lost 5 bases, J lost 5 bases, and 5 bases lay in between. This chain's CDR3 is CASSRRDTQYF. The CDR3 nucleotides are TGTGCCAGCAGTCGGAGAGATACGCAGTATTTT.

This clonotype came up many times. The V gene is TRBV4-1, the J gene TRBJ1-5; D is possibly TRBD1 (6 bases). Looked up from germline, CDR1 is MGHRA and CDR2 is YSYEKL. Deletions cut 1 base from V and 4 bases from J, with 11 bases between. This CDR3 has 15 amino acids. CDR3 in DNA: TGCGCCAGCAGCCAAGCCCTTACAGGGAATCAGCCCCAGCATTTT. It encodes CASSQALTGNQPQHF.

This clonotype was found many times. This chain joins TRBV6-2 or TRBV6-3 and TRBJ2-3; D remains ambiguous. Trimming stripped 5 bases from V and 1 base from J, with 10 bases between. Germline V gives CDR1 MNHEY, CDR2 SVGEGT. This CDR3 has 14 amino acids. CDR3 region: CASSNLFRTDTQYF. The CDR3 DNA reads TGTGCCAGCAGTAATCTTTTTCGCACAGATACGCAGTATTTT.